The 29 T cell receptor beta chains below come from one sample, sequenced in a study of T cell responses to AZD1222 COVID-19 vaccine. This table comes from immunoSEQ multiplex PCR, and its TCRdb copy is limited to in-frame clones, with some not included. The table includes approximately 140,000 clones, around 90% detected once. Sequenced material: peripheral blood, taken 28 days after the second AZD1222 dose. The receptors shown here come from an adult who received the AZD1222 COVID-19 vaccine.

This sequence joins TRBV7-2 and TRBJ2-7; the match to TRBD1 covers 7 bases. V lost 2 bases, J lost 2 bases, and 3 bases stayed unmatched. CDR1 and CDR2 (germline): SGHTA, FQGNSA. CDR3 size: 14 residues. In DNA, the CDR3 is TGTGCCAGCAGCTTAACGACAGGGACCTACGAGCAGTACTTC. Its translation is CASSLTTGTYEQYF.

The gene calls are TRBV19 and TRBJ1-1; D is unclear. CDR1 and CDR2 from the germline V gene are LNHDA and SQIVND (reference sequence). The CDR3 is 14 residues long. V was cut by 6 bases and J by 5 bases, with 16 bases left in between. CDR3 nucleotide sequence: TGTGCCAGTAGGTACACTCGGGTCGGGACTGAAGCTTTCTTT. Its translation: CASRYTRVGTEAFF.

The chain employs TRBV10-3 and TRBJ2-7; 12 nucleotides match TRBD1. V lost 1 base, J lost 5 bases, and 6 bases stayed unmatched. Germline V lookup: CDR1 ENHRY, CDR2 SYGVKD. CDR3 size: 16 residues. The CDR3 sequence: CAISELTGTGGNEQYF. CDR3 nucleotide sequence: TGTGCCATCAGTGAGTTGACCGGGACAGGGGGCAACGAGCAGTACTTC.

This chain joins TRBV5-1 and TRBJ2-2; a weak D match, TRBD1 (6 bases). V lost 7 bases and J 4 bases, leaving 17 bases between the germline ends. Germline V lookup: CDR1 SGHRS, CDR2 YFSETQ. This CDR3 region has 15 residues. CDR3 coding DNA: TGCGCCAGCGATCCGGGACACGAAACCACCGGGGAGCTGTTTTTT. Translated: CASDPGHETTGELFF.

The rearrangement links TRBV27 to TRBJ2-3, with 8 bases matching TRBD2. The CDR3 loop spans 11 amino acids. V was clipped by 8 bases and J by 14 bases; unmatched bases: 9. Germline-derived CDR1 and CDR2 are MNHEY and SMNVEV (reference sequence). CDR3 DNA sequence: TGTGCCAGCTTTTTAGGGAGCGGGAGGTATTTT. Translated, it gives CASFLGSGRYF.

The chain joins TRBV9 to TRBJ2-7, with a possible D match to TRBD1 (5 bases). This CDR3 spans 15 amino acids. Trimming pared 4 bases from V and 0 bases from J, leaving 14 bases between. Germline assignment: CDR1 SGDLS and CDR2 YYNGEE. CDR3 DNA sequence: TGTGCCAGCAGCCCAAAGGGGTTTGGCTCCTACGAGCAGTACTTC. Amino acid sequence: CASSPKGFGSYEQYF.

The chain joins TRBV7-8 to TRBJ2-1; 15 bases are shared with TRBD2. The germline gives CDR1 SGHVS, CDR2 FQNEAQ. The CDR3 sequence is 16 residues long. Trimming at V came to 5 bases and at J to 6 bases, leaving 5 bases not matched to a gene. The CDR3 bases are TGTGCCAGCAGCCCAGGGACTAGCGGGAGGAGCAATGAGCAGTTCTTC. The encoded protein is CASSPGTSGRSNEQFF. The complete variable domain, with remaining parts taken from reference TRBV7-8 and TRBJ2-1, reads GAGVSQSPRYKVAKRGQDVALRCDPISGHVSLFWYQQALGQGPEFLTYFQNEAQLDKSGLPSDRFFAERPEGSVSTLKIQRTQQEDSAVYLCASSPGTSGRSNEQFFGPGTRLTVL.

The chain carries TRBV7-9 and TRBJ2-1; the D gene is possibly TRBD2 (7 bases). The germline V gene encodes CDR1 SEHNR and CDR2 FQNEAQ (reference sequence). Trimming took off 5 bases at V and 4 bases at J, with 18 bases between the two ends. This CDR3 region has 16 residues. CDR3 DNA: TGTGCCAGCAGCGCCTTAAAGGGGGGGAATTACAATGAGCAGTTCTTC. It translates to CASSALKGGNYNEQFF.

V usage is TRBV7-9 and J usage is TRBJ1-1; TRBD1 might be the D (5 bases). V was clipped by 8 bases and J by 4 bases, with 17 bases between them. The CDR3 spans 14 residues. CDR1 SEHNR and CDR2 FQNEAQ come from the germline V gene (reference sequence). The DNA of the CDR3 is TGTGCCAGCTTCAAGGGGCAGGGATCCACTGAAGCTTTCTTT. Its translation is CASFKGQGSTEAFF.

CDR3 sequence reads: CASSTGYGYTF. DNA for the CDR3: TGTGCCAGCAGTACAGGGTATGGCTACACCTTC. This rearrangement joins TRBV6-4 to TRBJ1-2; D may be TRBD1 (6 bases). This CDR3 is built from 11 residues. Deletions cut 5 bases from V and 5 bases from J, with 6 bases between. Germline CDR1 MRHNA, CDR2 SNTAGT.

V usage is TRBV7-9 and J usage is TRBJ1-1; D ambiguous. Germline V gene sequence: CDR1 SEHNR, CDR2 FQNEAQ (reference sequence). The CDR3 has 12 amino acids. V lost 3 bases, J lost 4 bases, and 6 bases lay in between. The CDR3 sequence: CASSFTTTEAFF. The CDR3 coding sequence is TGTGCCAGCAGCTTTACCACCACTGAAGCTTTCTTT.

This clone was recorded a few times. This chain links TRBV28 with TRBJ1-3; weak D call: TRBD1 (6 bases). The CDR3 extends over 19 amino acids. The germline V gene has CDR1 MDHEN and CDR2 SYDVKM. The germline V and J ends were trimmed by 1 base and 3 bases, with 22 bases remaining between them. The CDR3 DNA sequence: TGTGCCAGCAGTTTATACCCATCGACAGGTGAACAGAATGGAAACACCATATATTTT. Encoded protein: CASSLYPSTGEQNGNTIYF.

Here the CDR3 DNA reads TGCGCCAGCAGCTTGGACCCAGGGGGTGTCGCAGATACGCAGTATTTT. Residues: CASSLDPGGVADTQYF. The V call is TRBV5-1, the J call TRBJ2-3, with 7 bases fitting TRBD1. The CDR3 is 16 amino acids. Germline loops: CDR1 SGHRS, CDR2 YFSETQ. V shed 0 bases and J 4 bases; nucleotides not matched to a gene: 8.

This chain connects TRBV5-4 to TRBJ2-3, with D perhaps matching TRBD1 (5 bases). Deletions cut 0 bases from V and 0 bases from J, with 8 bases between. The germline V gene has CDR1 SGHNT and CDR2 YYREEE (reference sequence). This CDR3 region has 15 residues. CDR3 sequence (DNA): TGTGCCAGCAGCTTGGGGGGCAGTAGCACAGATACGCAGTATTTT. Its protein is CASSLGGSSTDTQYF.

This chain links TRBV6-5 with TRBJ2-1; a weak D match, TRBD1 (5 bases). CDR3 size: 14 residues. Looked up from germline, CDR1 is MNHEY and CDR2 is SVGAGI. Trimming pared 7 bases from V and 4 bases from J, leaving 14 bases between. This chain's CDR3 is CASMGQTFYNEQFF. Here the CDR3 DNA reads TGTGCCAGCATGGGGCAGACTTTTTACAATGAGCAGTTCTTC.

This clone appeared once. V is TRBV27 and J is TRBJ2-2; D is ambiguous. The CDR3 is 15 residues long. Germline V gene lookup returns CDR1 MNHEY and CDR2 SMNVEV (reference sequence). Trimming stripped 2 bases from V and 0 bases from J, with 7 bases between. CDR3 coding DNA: TGTGCCAGCAGTTTAACAGTTGCGAACACCGGGGAGCTGTTTTTT. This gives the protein CASSLTVANTGELFF.

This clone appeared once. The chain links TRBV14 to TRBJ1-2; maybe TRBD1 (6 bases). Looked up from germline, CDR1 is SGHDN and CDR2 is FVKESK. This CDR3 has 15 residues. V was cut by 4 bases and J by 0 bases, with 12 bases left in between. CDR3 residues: CASSPKGEANYGYTF. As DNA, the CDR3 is TGTGCCAGCAGCCCCAAGGGGGAAGCTAACTATGGCTACACCTTC. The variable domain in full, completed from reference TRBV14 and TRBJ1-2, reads EAGVTQFPSHSVIEKGQTVTLRCDPISGHDNLYWYRRVMGKEIKFLLHFVKESKQDESGMPNNRFLAERTGGTYSTLKVQPAELEDSGVYFCASSPKGEANYGYTFGSGTRLTVV.

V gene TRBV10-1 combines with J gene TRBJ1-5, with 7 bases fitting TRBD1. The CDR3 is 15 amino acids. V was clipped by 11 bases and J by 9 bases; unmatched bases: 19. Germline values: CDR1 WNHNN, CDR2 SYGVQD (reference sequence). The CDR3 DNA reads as TGCGCCTGCTCAGCGGGGCAGGGGGTTTTTTCGCCCCAGCATTTT. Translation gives CACSAGQGVFSPQHF.

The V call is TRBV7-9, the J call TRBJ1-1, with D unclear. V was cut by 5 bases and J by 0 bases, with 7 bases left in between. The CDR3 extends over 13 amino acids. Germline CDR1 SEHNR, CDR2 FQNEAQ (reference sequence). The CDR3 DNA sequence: TGTGCCAGCAGCCCGTCCTTGAACACTGAAGCTTTCTTT. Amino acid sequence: CASSPSLNTEAFF.

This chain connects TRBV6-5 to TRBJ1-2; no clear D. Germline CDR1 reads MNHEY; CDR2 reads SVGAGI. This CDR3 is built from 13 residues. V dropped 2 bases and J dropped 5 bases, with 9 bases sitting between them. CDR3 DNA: TGTGCCAGCAGTTACCTCGGGAGTTATGGCTACACCTTC. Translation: CASSYLGSYGYTF.

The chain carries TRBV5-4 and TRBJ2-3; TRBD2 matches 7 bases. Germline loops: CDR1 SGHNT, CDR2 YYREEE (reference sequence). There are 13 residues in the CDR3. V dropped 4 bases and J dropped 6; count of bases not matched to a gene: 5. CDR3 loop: CASSGGRADTQYF. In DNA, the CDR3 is TGTGCCAGCAGCGGCGGGAGAGCTGATACGCAGTATTTT.

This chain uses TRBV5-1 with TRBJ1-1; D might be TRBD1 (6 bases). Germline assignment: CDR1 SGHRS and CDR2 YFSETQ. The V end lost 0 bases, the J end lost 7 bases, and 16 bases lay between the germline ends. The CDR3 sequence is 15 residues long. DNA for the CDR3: TGCGCCAGCAGCTTGGCACAGGGAGGATTGGGTGAAGCTTTCTTT. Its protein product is CASSLAQGGLGEAFF.

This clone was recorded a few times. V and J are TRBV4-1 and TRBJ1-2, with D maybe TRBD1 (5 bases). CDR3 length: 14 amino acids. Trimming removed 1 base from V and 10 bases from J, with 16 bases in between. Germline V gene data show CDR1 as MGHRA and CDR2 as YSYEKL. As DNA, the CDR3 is TGCGCCAGCAGCCAAGTTGGGGGGGACGAAGACTACACCTTC. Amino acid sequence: CASSQVGGDEDYTF.

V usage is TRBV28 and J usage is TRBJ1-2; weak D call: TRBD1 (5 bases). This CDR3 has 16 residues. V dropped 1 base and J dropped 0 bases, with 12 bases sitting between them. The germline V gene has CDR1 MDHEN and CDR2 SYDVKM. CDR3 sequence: CASSLLAGVPNYGYTF. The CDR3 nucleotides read TGTGCCAGCAGTTTATTGGCGGGGGTCCCTAACTATGGCTACACCTTC.

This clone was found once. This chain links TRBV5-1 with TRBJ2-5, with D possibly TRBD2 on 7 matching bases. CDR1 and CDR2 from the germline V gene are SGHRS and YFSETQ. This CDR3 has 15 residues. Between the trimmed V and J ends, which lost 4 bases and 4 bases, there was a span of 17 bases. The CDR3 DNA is TGCGCCAGCAGCCCGGAAATCGGGGGGCCAGAGACCCAGTACTTC. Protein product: CASSPEIGGPETQYF.

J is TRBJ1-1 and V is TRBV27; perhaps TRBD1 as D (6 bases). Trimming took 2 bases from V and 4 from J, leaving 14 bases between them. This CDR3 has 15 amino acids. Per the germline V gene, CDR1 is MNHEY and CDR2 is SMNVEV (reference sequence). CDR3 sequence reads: CASSLMGAPTTEAFF. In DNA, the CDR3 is TGTGCCAGCAGTTTAATGGGGGCGCCTACCACTGAAGCTTTCTTT.

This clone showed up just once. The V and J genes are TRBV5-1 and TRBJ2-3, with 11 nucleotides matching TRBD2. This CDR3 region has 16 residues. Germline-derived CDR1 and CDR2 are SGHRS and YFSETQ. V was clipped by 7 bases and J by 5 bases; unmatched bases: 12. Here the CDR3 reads CASAIAGGPSVDTQYF. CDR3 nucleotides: TGCGCCAGCGCTATAGCGGGAGGGCCCTCGGTAGATACGCAGTATTTT.

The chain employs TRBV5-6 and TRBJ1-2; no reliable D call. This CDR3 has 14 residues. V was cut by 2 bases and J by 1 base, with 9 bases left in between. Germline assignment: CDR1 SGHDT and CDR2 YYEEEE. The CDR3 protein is CASSFLAGNYGYTF. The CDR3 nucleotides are TGTGCCAGCAGCTTTTTAGCGGGTAACTATGGCTACACCTTC.

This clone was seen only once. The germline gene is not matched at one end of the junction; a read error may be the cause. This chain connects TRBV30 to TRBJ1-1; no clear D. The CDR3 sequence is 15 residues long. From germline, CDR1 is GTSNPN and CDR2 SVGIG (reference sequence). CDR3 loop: CAWSATGGLKTEAFF. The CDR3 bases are TGTGCCTGGAGTGCTACGGGTGGCTTGAAAACTGAAGCTTTCTTT.